This T cell receptor (beta chain) was captured in a study of blood T cell repertoires in COVID-19 (dated by TCRdb to the early 2020s). Looking at the study overall: Samples from collaborators originated in the United States, Italy and Spain and spanned both the acute and convalescent phases of COVID-19. Deeply sampled blood TCRbeta repertoires from subjects exposed to, actively infected with, or recovered from COVID-19 were included in the dataset. The sample metadata nearly always contained a de-identified subject ID, COVID-19 status, age in years and sex. The samples were drawn from two sources: the first 160 participants of the ongoing ImmuneRACE study, and 1,254 subjects contributed by 6 global collaborators. The repertoires were released in a freely available public database meant as a resource for research on the immune response to SARS-CoV-2. The prospective study material was composed of cDNA or gDNA derived from T cells, B-cell-depleted T cells, or PBMCs. Where available, HLA class I and class II types were obtained from metadata supplied by the sample provider rather than from assay-based typing. Here is what the overall study found, with its caveats: The amount of clinical and demographic metadata varied by source and participant and was provided uncurated.

CDR1 and CDR2, per the germline V gene (reference sequence), are MNHNY and SVGAGI. The CDR3 covers 14 residues, taking in both the cysteine and the phenylalanine. Kept here is only the CDR3 DNA, which spans 42 bases and is read in frame from base 1. V is reduced by 7 bases and J by 2 bases, leaving a spacing of 15 bases between them. A word on this clone: What antigen it recognizes has not been identified. Per-base quality was not reported, and no clone a single base away is much larger than it.

The immunoSEQ Assay, a bias-controlled multiplex PCR, was used to amplify TCRbeta CDR3 regions from genomic DNA. As for the original processing: Within the assay, amplification of reference gene primers was used to estimate how many nucleated cells each sample contained. To quantify the absolute abundance of each unique TCRbeta CDR3 rearrangement, sequence reads were collapsed and filtered. Productive Simpson clonality was computed per sample as the square root of Simpson's diversity index over productive rearrangements. Sourced from immuneACCESS, this table was stored by TCRdb with only in-frame sequences that have V and J called. A share of the clones is absent; for the studies checked, an unresolved V gene accounts for under half, and the remainder has no known explanation. V, J and clone size are taken as reported in that table, and D and trimming were inferred from the DNA itself. Across this sample there are approximately 82,000 clones, with more than 80% seen only once. The leading ten clones occupy 13% of the sample.

Collaborating institutions collected whole blood in K2EDTA tubes following their own protocols. For TCRbeta analysis, collaborator samples were shipped as frozen whole blood, as isolated PBMCs, or as DNA extracted from either sample type. Sequencing input: peripheral blood. The sequence was obtained from a human donor in a cohort sampled during active COVID-19. The rearranged segments are TRBV6-6 and TRBJ2-7; a tentative D match to TRBD2 spans 5 bases. For the CDR3, the sequence is CASTMDGLTYEQYF. The DNA sequence is TGTGCCAGCACCATGGACGGACTCACCTACGAGCAGTACTTC.